Listed below are T cell receptor beta chains from one sample, sequenced in a study of T cells after yellow fever vaccination. TCRdb re-called the 5' RACE reads through MiXCR, storing one row per CDR3 protein. This sample has about 310,000 distinct CDR3 sequences, with about 3.5% found just once. This material consisted of PBMCs, taken on the day of the yellow fever booster vaccination. Receptors were obtained from a man between 18 and 29 years old who received the YFV17D yellow fever vaccine. CDR3s include the opening cysteine and the closing phenylalanine or tryptophan. The D gene is left open where the match is weak. Clone size is stated in some rows and not others, as once, few, many or a class when expanded.

v_call: TRBV29-1
j_call: TRBJ1-2
clone_size: many
d_call: -
cdr3_length: 14
cdr3_nt: TGCAGCGTTGAAGGGGTCGACTTACTGAGGGGCTACACCTTC
cdr3_aa: CSVEGVDLLRGYTF

v_call: TRBV19
j_call: TRBJ2-1
clone_size: many
d_call: TRBD1
cdr3_length: 15
cdr3_nt: TGTGCCAGTAGAATACAGGGACAGGGGGCCGATGAGCAGTTCTTC
cdr3_aa: CASRIQGQGADEQFF

v_call: TRBV20-1
j_call: TRBJ2-5
clone_size: -
d_call: TRBD2
cdr3_length: 15
cdr3_nt: TGCAGTGCTAGCACCAGACTAGCGGGGCAAGAGACCCAGTACTTC
cdr3_aa: CSASTRLAGQETQYF

v_call: TRBV5-6
j_call: TRBJ2-1
clone_size: few
d_call: -
cdr3_length: 13
cdr3_nt: TGTGCCAGCAGCTACCTTTTAAGGGGTGAGCAGTTCTTC
cdr3_aa: CASSYLLRGEQFF

v_call: TRBV10-1
j_call: TRBJ2-1
clone_size: few
d_call: TRBD1
cdr3_length: 16
cdr3_nt: TGCGCCAGCAGTGAAATCGGGACAGGTAGCTACAATGAGCAGTTCTTC
cdr3_aa: CASSEIGTGSYNEQFF

v_call: TRBV20-1
j_call: TRBJ1-2
clone_size: -
d_call: TRBD1
cdr3_length: 13
cdr3_nt: TGCAGTGCTAGGCCGGGACAGGGTCGTGGCTACACCTTC
cdr3_aa: CSARPGQGRGYTF

v_call: TRBV20-1
j_call: TRBJ1-6
clone_size: few
d_call: TRBD1
cdr3_length: 16
cdr3_nt: TGCAGTGCCCCCCCCGCGACAGGGGGAGATAATTCACCCCTCCACTTT
cdr3_aa: CSAPPATGGDNSPLHF

v_call: TRBV20-1
j_call: TRBJ2-2
clone_size: many
d_call: -
cdr3_length: 14
cdr3_nt: TGCAGTGCTTTGGGGGGGCCGAACACCGGGGAGCTGTTTTTT
cdr3_aa: CSALGGPNTGELFF

v_call: TRBV5-4
j_call: TRBJ2-3
clone_size: -
d_call: TRBD2
cdr3_length: 17
cdr3_nt: TGTGCCAGCAGCTTGTTCCTAGCGGGGTCTAGCACAGATACGCAGTATTTT
cdr3_aa: CASSLFLAGSSTDTQYF

v_call: TRBV6-5
j_call: TRBJ2-3
clone_size: few
d_call: TRBD1
cdr3_length: 14
cdr3_nt: TGTGCCAGCAGGGAGACAGGGGGCACAGATACGCAGTATTTT
cdr3_aa: CASRETGGTDTQYF

v_call: TRBV28
j_call: TRBJ1-5
clone_size: -
d_call: TRBD1
cdr3_length: 15
cdr3_nt: TGTGCCAGCAGTTTCGCGGGACAGGGTTCTCAGCCCCAGCATTTT
cdr3_aa: CASSFAGQGSQPQHF

v_call: TRBV7-6
j_call: TRBJ2-1
clone_size: -
d_call: TRBD2
cdr3_length: 15
cdr3_nt: TGTGCCAGCAGCGAGGAGCGGGGGGGCCAGAATGAGCAGTTCTTC
cdr3_aa: CASSEERGGQNEQFF

v_call: TRBV7-6
j_call: TRBJ2-2
clone_size: -
d_call: TRBD2
cdr3_length: 17
cdr3_nt: TGTGCCAGCAGCTCCCCGGGACTAGCGGGGTTCACCGGGGAGCTGTTTTTT
cdr3_aa: CASSSPGLAGFTGELFF

v_call: TRBV4-1
j_call: TRBJ2-7
clone_size: -
d_call: TRBD2
cdr3_length: 13
cdr3_nt: TGCGCCAGCAGCCAGACTAGCGGCCCCGAGCAGTACTTC
cdr3_aa: CASSQTSGPEQYF

v_call: TRBV6-5
j_call: TRBJ2-1
clone_size: -
d_call: TRBD2
cdr3_length: 14
cdr3_nt: TGTGCCAGCAGGCGACTAGCGGGGGACAATGAGCAGTTCTTC
cdr3_aa: CASRRLAGDNEQFF

v_call: TRBV10-2
j_call: TRBJ2-2
clone_size: few
d_call: TRBD2
cdr3_length: 14
cdr3_nt: TGCGCCAGCTTCACTAGCGGGGTCACCGGGGAGCTGTTTTTT
cdr3_aa: CASFTSGVTGELFF

v_call: TRBV6-6
j_call: TRBJ1-2
clone_size: many
d_call: -
cdr3_length: 12
cdr3_nt: TGTGCCAGCAGTTACGGGCAGGGTGGCTACACCTTC
cdr3_aa: CASSYGQGGYTF

v_call: TRBV5-1
j_call: TRBJ2-5
clone_size: many
d_call: -
cdr3_length: 12
cdr3_nt: TGTGCCAGCAGCTTAGAGGGGGAGACCCAGTACTTC
cdr3_aa: CASSLEGETQYF

v_call: TRBV7-2
j_call: TRBJ1-5
clone_size: -
d_call: TRBD1
cdr3_length: 15
cdr3_nt: TGTGCCAGCAGCCCGGGACAGACCTTTAATCAGCCCCAGCATTTT
cdr3_aa: CASSPGQTFNQPQHF

v_call: TRBV3-1
j_call: TRBJ2-4
clone_size: many
d_call: TRBD2
cdr3_length: 15
cdr3_nt: TGTGCCAGCAGCCAATCACAGGTGCGGGGGAACATTCAGTACTTC
cdr3_aa: CASSQSQVRGNIQYF

v_call: TRBV7-9
j_call: TRBJ1-1
clone_size: -
d_call: -
cdr3_length: 14
cdr3_nt: TGTGCCAGCAGCAATAGGGATGGGGACACTGAAGCTTTCTTT
cdr3_aa: CASSNRDGDTEAFF

v_call: TRBV7-2
j_call: TRBJ2-7
clone_size: many
d_call: -
cdr3_length: 14
cdr3_nt: TGTGCCAGCACCAGGAACTCCTACTCCTACGAGCAGTACTTC
cdr3_aa: CASTRNSYSYEQYF

v_call: TRBV7-2
j_call: TRBJ2-4
clone_size: -
d_call: -
cdr3_length: 20
cdr3_nt: TGTGCCAGCAGCTGGCTCGGTGCTAATTTAGGACGGCTAGCCAAAAACATTCAGTACTTC
cdr3_aa: CASSWLGANLGRLAKNIQYF

v_call: TRBV7-2
j_call: TRBJ1-5
clone_size: many
d_call: -
cdr3_length: 13
cdr3_nt: TGTGCCAGCAGCTTAGATCCCAATCAGCCCCAGCATTTT
cdr3_aa: CASSLDPNQPQHF

v_call: TRBV6-6
j_call: TRBJ2-2
clone_size: -
d_call: -
cdr3_length: 15
cdr3_nt: TGTGCCAGCAGTTACTCGAACACAAACACCGGGGAGCTGTTTTTT
cdr3_aa: CASSYSNTNTGELFF